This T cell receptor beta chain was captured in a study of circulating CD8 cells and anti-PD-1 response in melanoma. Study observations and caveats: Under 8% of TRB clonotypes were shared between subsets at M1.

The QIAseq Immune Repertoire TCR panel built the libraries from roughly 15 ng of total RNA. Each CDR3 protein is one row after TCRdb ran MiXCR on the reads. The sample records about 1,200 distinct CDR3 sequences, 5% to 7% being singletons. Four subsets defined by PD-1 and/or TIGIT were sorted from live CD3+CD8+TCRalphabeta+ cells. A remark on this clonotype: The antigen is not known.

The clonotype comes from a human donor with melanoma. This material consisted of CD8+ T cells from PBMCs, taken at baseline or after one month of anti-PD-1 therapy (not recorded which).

The CDR3 bases are TGTGCCAGCAACGAGACCCCCGATTCTGGGGCCAACGTCCTGACTTTC. Its translation is CASNETPDSGANVLTF. The V gene is TRBV28, the J gene TRBJ2-6; D not certain. From germline, CDR1 is MDHEN and CDR2 SYDVKM. This CDR3 is 16 amino acids long. Trimming took 7 bases from V and 1 from J, leaving 14 bases between them. The full variable domain, with the rest looked up from reference TRBV28 and TRBJ2-6, is DVKVTQSSRYLVKRTGEKVFLECVQDMDHENMFWYRQDPGLGLRLIYFSYDVKMKEKGDIPEGYSVSREKKERFSLILESASTNQTSMYLCASNETPDSGANVLTFGAGSRLTVL.